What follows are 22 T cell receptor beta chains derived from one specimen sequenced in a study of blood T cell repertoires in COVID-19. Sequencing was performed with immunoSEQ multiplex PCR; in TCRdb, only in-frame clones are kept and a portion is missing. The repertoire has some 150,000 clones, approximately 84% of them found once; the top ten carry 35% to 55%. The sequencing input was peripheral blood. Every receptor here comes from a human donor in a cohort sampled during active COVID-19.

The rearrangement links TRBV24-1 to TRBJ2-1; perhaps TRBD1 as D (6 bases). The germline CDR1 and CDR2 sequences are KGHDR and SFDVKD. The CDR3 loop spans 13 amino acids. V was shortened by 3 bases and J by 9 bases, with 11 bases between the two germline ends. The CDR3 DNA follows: TGTGCCACCAGTGATCCCACAGGGTTTGAGCAGTTCTTC. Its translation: CATSDPTGFEQFF.

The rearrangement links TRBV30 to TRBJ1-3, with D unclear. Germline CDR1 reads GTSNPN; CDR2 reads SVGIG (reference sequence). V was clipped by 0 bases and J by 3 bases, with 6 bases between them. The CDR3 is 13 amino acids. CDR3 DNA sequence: TGTGCCTGGAGTGTCCTAAGTGGAAACACCATATATTTT. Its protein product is CAWSVLSGNTIYF.

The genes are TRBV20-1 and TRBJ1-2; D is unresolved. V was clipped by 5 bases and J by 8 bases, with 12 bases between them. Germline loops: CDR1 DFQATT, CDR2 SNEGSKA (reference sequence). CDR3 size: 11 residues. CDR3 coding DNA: TGCAGTGCTCCCCGAGGGCAGGGCTACACCTTC. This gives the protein CSAPRGQGYTF.

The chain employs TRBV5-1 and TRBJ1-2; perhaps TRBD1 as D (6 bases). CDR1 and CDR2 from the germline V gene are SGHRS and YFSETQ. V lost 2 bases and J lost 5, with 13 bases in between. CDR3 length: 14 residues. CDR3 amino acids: CASSFRAGEYGYTF. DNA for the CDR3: TGCGCCAGCAGCTTTCGGGCAGGGGAGTATGGCTACACCTTC.

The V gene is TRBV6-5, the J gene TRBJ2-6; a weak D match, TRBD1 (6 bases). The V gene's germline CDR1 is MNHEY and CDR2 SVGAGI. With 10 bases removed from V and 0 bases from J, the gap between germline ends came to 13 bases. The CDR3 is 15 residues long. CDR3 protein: CATRTASSGANVLTF. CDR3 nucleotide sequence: TGTGCCACCCGGACAGCCAGCTCTGGGGCCAACGTCCTGACTTTC.

CDR3 sequence (DNA): TGTGCCACCAGTATCCCAGGTACCGGGGAGCTGTTTTTT. Translation: CATSIPGTGELFF. The J gene is TRBJ2-2, the V gene TRBV24-1; no clear D gene. There are 13 residues in the CDR3. V gave up 6 bases and J gave up 5 bases, with 9 bases separating them. The germline V gene encodes CDR1 KGHDR and CDR2 SFDVKD.

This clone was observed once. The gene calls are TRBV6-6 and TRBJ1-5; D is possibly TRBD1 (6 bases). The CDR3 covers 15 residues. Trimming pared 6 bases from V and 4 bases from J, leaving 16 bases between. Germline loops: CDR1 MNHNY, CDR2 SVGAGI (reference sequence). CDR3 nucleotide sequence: TGTGCCAGCAGGAACAGGGTCGGGTTGAATCAGCCCCAGCATTTT. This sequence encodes CASRNRVGLNQPQHF.

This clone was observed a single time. The CDR3 spells CASSRGQGGYNEQFF. CDR3 in DNA: TGTGCCAGCAGCCGAGGACAGGGGGGTTACAATGAGCAGTTCTTC. The rearrangement links TRBV7-8 to TRBJ2-1, with 10 bases fitting TRBD1. CDR3 length: 15 amino acids. The V and J ends lost 5 bases and 4 bases, in that order; junction bases with no gene match: 5. Per the germline V gene, CDR1 is SGHVS and CDR2 is FQNEAQ.

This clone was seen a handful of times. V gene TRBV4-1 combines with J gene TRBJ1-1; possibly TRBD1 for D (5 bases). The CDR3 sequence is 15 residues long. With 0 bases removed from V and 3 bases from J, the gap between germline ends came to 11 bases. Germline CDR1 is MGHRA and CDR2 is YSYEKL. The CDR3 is CASSQEGATDTEAFF. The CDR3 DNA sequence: TGCGCCAGCAGCCAAGAAGGGGCGACAGACACTGAAGCTTTCTTT.

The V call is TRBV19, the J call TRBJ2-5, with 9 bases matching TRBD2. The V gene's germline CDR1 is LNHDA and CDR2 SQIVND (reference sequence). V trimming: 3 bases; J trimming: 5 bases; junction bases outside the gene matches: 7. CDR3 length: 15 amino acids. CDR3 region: CASSMISGSYETQYF. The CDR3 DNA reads TGTGCCAGTAGTATGATTAGCGGGAGTTATGAGACCCAGTACTTC.

The CDR3 DNA follows: TGTGCCAGCAGTGAGGCGGGGGCCGGGGAGCTGTTTTTT. Protein: CASSEAGAGELFF. This chain links TRBV25-1 with TRBJ2-2, with TRBD2 identical over 7 bases. Germline V lookup: CDR1 MGHDK, CDR2 SYGVNS. This CDR3 comprises 13 residues. V was clipped by 3 bases and J by 6 bases; unmatched bases: 1.

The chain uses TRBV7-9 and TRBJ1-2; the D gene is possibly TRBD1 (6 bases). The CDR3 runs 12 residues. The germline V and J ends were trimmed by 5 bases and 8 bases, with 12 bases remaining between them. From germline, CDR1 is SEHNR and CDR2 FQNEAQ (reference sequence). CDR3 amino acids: CASSLQGRGYTF. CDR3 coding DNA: TGTGCCAGCAGCCTACAGGGCCGGGGCTACACCTTC.

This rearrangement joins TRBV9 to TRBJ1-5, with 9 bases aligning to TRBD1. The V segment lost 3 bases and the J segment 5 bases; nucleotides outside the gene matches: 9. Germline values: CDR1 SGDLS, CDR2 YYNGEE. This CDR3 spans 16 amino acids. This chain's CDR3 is CASSAITGGEDQPQHF. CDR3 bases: TGTGCCAGCAGCGCGATTACAGGGGGCGAAGATCAGCCCCAGCATTTT.

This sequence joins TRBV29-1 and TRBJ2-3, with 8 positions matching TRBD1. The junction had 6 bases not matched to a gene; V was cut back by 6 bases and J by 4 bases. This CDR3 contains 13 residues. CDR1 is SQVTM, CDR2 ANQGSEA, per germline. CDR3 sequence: CSVVRQGPDTQYF. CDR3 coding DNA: TGCAGCGTCGTCCGACAGGGGCCAGATACGCAGTATTTT.

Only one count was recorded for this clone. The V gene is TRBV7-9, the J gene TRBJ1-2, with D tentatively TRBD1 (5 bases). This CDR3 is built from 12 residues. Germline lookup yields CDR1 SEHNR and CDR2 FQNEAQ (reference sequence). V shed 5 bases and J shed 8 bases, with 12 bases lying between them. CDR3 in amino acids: CASSNTRVGYTF. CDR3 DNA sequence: TGTGCCAGCAGCAACACCAGGGTCGGCTACACCTTC.

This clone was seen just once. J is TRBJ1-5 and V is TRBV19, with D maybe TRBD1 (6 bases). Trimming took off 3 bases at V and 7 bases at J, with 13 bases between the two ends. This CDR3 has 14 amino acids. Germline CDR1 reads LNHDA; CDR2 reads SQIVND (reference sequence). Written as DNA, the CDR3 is TGTGCCAGTAGTATCCCTCTGGGGGCCCAGCCCCAGCATTTT. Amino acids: CASSIPLGAQPQHF.

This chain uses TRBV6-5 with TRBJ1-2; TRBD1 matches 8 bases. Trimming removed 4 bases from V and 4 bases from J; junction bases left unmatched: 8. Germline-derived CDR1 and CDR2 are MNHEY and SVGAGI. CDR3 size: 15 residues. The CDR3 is CASSSDRGRTYGYTF. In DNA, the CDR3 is TGTGCCAGCAGTTCCGACAGGGGCCGCACCTATGGCTACACCTTC.

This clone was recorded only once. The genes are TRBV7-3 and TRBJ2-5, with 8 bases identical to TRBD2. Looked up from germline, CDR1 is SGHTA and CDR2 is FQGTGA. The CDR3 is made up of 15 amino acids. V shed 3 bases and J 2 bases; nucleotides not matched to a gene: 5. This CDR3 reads CASSFRGLAQETQYF. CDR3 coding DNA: TGTGCCAGCAGCTTTCGCGGACTAGCTCAAGAGACCCAGTACTTC.

CDR3 nucleotide sequence: TGTGCCAGCAGCCAAGGGACAGGAGCGACCGGGGAGCTGTTTTTT. Encoded protein: CASSQGTGATGELFF. This chain connects TRBV3-1 (or the pseudogene TRBV3-2) to TRBJ2-2, with 7 bases matching TRBD1. Germline CDR1 is LGHDT and CDR2 is YNNKEL (reference sequence). The CDR3 spans 15 residues. With 1 base clipped from V and 5 bases from J, the junction kept 4 bases outside the gene matches.

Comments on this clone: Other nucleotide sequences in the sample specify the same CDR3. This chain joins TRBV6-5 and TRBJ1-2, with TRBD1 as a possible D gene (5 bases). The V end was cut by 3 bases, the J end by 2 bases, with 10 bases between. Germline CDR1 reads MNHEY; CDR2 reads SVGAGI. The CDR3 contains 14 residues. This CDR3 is CASSYGASNYGYTF. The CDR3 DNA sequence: TGTGCCAGCAGTTATGGGGCCAGCAACTATGGCTACACCTTC.

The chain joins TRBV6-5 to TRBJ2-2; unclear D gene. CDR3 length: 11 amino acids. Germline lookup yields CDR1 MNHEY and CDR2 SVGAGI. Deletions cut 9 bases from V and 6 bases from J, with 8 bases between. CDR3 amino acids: CASSSAGELFF. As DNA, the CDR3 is TGTGCCAGTTCCTCAGCCGGGGAGCTGTTTTTT.

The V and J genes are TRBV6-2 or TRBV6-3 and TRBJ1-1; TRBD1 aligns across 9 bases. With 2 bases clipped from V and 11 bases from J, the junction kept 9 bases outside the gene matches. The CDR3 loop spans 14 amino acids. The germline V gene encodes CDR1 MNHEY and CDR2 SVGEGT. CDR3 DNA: TGTGCCAGCAGTTACACACGAATACAGGGGGCGGCTTTCTTT. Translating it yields CASSYTRIQGAAFF.